Listed below are T cell receptor beta chains from one sample, sequenced in a study of tumor-infiltrating lymphocytes in primary liver carcinoma. TCRdb itself ran the multiplex PCR reads through MiXCR, one entry per CDR3 protein. This sample carries around 210,000 distinct CDR3 sequences, less than 75% of them seen once, and the ten largest clones take roughly 7%. Sequenced material: peripheral blood. Receptors originate from a woman aged 55-70 years with primary liver carcinoma and hepatitis B virus infection. Each CDR3 is given with its conserved first and last residue. A D gene is named only where the DNA matches it firmly. Not every row has a clone size; where given, it reads once, few, many or a size class.

clone_size	d_call	v_call	j_call	cdr3_nt	cdr3_aa
many	-	TRBV11-2	TRBJ2-1	TGTGCCAGCAGCTTCGTTAGCGGAGCCTACAATGAGCAGTTCTTC	CASSFVSGAYNEQFF
few	-	TRBV5-1	TRBJ2-3	TGCGCCAGCAGCTCCACGGCACGGGGACCTAGCACAGATACGCAGTATTTT	CASSSTARGPSTDTQYF
many	-	TRBV12-3/TRBV12-4	TRBJ2-7	TGTGCCAGCAAGGGAGACCAGGGCTACGAGCAGTACTTC	CASKGDQGYEQYF
many	-	TRBV12-3/TRBV12-4	TRBJ2-1	TGTGCCAGCAGGAAGGGGGGGAGACAGCTATCCTACAATGAGCAGTTCTTC	CASRKGGRQLSYNEQFF
-	TRBD2	TRBV29-1	TRBJ2-1	TGCAGCGTTGGCATGCCTGGACTAGGAGAGCAGTTCTTC	CSVGMPGLGEQFF
-	-	TRBV5-1	TRBJ2-7	TGCGCCAGCAGCTTGGTCAGGGGAGCTGGCGAGCAGTACTTC	CASSLVRGAGEQYF
-	-	TRBV11-1	TRBJ2-3	TGTGCCAGCAGCCTCGGCGGTCGCGCATGGGTGCTTGCAGATACGCACTATTTT	CASSLGGRAWVLADTHYF
-	-	TRBV6-2/TRBV6-3	TRBJ2-1	TGTGCCAGCAGCGCAGTGGGAGGCCGGGGCTATGAGCAGTTATTC	CASSAVGGRGYEQLF
-	-	TRBV13	TRBJ2-7	TGTGCCAGCAGAGGCGGGACCTACGAGCAGTACTTC	CASRGGTYEQYF
once	TRBD1	TRBV11-2	TRBJ2-5	TGTGTCAGCACCTTCGGGACAGGAGAGACCCAGTACTTC	CVSTFGTGETQYF
-	-	TRBV5-4	TRBJ2-5	TGTGCCAGCAGCTCCGGTGGGACGTCGGAGACCCAGTACTTC	CASSSGGTSETQYF
-	-	TRBV29-1	TRBJ2-3	TGCAGCGCTGACAAACTAGCAGCAGATACGCAGTATTTT	CSADKLAADTQYF
many	TRBD1	TRBV13	TRBJ2-7	TGTGCCAGCAGCTTGACAGGGATCAGCTACGAGCAGTACTTC	CASSLTGISYEQYF
many	TRBD1	TRBV4-1	TRBJ2-7	TGCGCCAGCAGCCGAGGACAGGGGCACTCCTACGAGCAGTACTTC	CASSRGQGHSYEQYF
many	-	TRBV5-5	TRBJ1-5	TGTGCCAGCAGCTTGGCAGGGGCGGGTCAGCCCCAGCATTTT	CASSLAGAGQPQHF
-	TRBD1	TRBV11-3	TRBJ2-2	TGTACCAGCAGCCGAAGACAGGGTTTGGACGCCGGGGAGCTGTTTTTT	CTSSRRQGLDAGELFF
many	TRBD1	TRBV6-5	TRBJ1-4	TGTGCCAGCAGCCTCCGGACAGGGAATGAAAAACTGTTTTTT	CASSLRTGNEKLFF
many	-	TRBV5-5	TRBJ2-5	TGTGCCAGCAGCTTGGGTCGTCGGGAAGAGACCCAGTACTTC	CASSLGRREETQYF
few	TRBD2	TRBV12-3/TRBV12-4	TRBJ2-1	TGTGCCAGCTGTCTCCGACTAGCGGAGCAGTTCTTC	CASCLRLAEQFF
once	-	TRBV11-2	TRBJ1-1	TGTTTCAGCAGCTCCACAGCGAAGCCTTTCTTT	CFSSSTAKPFF
-	TRBD1	TRBV29-1	TRBJ1-2	TGCAGCGCTGGTCAGGGGGACTATGGCTACACCTTC	CSAGQGDYGYTF
few	-	TRBV28	TRBJ2-5	TGTGCCAGCAGTCCCCCGACAGCTCAAGAGACCCAGTACTTC	CASSPPTAQETQYF
many	-	TRBV28	TRBJ2-3	TGTGCCAGCAGTTTAAGTGGGGCACAATATAGCACAGATACGCAGTATTTT	CASSLSGAQYSTDTQYF
-	-	TRBV7-9	TRBJ1-3	TGTGCCAGTGTCGGACAATCTTCTGGAAACAACATATATTTT	CASVGQSSGNNIYF
-	-	TRBV11-2	TRBJ2-5	TGTGCCAGCAGCTTGACAACACAAGAGACCCGATACTTC	CASSLTTQETRYF
few	TRBD1	TRBV5-1	TRBJ2-2	TGCGCCAGCAGCTTGGGACAGGGAATTTCCGGGGAGCTGTTTTTT	CASSLGQGISGELFF
-	-	TRBV7-9	TRBJ2-7	TGTGCCAGCAGTGGGGCTAATTCGGACGAGCAGTACTTC	CASSGANSDEQYF
few	TRBD1	TRBV7-9	TRBJ1-1	TGTGCCAGCAGCTTTCTGGGACAGGGGGCTGAAGCTTTCTTT	CASSFLGQGAEAFF
-	TRBD1	TRBV29-1	TRBJ2-1	TGCAGCGGGGGACAGCGGTTCAATGAGCAACTCTTC	CSGGQRFNEQLF
many	-	TRBV6-1	TRBJ1-5	TGTGCCAGCAGTGGGGGATATAGCAATCAGCCCCAGCATTTT	CASSGGYSNQPQHF
-	TRBD2	TRBV5-6	TRBJ2-1	TGTGTCAGCAGCTTGCGAGCGGGGCCCGAGAATGAGCAGTTCTTC	CVSSLRAGPENEQFF
many	TRBD2	TRBV4-2	TRBJ2-7	TGTGCCAGCAGCCAGAGAAGCGGGGAGGCCTACGAGCAGTACTTC	CASSQRSGEAYEQYF
few	TRBD2	TRBV4-1	TRBJ2-1	TGCGCCAGCAGCCCGCGACTAGCGGGAGAGTACAATGAGCAGTTCTTC	CASSPRLAGEYNEQFF
-	-	TRBV14	TRBJ2-7	TGTGTCAGCAGCCAAGATAATTACGAGCAGTACTTC	CVSSQDNYEQYF
many	TRBD1	TRBV6-6	TRBJ1-1	TGTGCCAGCAGCCGGGGACAGGGGACTGTAGGCACTGAAGCTTTCTTT	CASSRGQGTVGTEAFF
-	-	TRBV11-1	TRBJ2-7	TGTGCCAGCAGCTTAGGGTGGCGAGTCTACGAGCAGTACTTT	CASSLGWRVYEQYF
-	TRBD1	TRBV5-1	TRBJ2-1	TGCGCCAGCAGCGGTATTGGGGACAGCTACTCCTACAATGAGCAGTTCTTC	CASSGIGDSYSYNEQFF
-	-	TRBV5-1	TRBJ1-2	TGCGCCAGCAGCTTGGCCCCCCACAGCTATGGCTACACCTTC	CASSLAPHSYGYTF
few	TRBD2	TRBV28	TRBJ2-2	TGTGCCAGCAGAATAAGAGCGGGAGGCAACACCGGGGAGCTGTTTTTT	CASRIRAGGNTGELFF
-	-	TRBV5-1	TRBJ1-1	TGCGCCAGCAGCGACTCGACAGAGGGCAAGGGGGCTTTCTTT	CASSDSTEGKGAFF
-	-	TRBV10-3	TRBJ1-1	TGTGCCATCAGTGACCCCCGGGGACATCGGGGGGAGTCTGAAGTTTTCTTT	CAISDPRGHRGESEVFF
-	-	TRBV7-8	TRBJ1-2	TGTGCCAGCAGCCGGCGACGGTTCTATGGCTACACCTTC	CASSRRRFYGYTF
-	TRBD2	TRBV6-1	TRBJ2-2	TGTGCCAGCAGTGTAAGGCCTAGCGGGAATCTTTCCGGGGAGCTATTTTTT	CASSVRPSGNLSGELFF
-	-	TRBV29-1	TRBJ2-6	TGCAGCGCTGACCTCCATGGGGCCAATGTCCTGACTTTC	CSADLHGANVLTF
-	-	TRBV12-3/TRBV12-4	TRBJ2-7	TGTGCCAGCAGTTTAGGAAGCCCCTACGAGCAGTACTTT	CASSLGSPYEQYF
many	TRBD1	TRBV12-3/TRBV12-4	TRBJ1-5	TGTGCCAGCAGCCAACGGACAGGGGCTAATCAGCCCCAGCATTTT	CASSQRTGANQPQHF
many	TRBD1	TRBV10-3	TRBJ1-2	TGTGCCATCAGTGCGGAACTCGGGGCGCGGACAGGGGGTTCTCCTAACTATGGCTACACCTTC	CAISAELGARTGGSPNYGYTF
few	-	TRBV5-1	TRBJ2-2	TGCGCCAGCAGCTTGCGAGGTAACACCGGGGAGCTGTTTTTT	CASSLRGNTGELFF
few	TRBD1	TRBV5-8	TRBJ2-7	TGTGCCAGCAGTTTGGTAGGACAGGGTGCCTACGAGCAGTACTTC	CASSLVGQGAYEQYF
-	-	TRBV28	TRBJ2-2	TGTGCCAGCAGTATACCTAACGGACAGCCCACCGGGGAGCTGTTTTTT	CASSIPNGQPTGELFF
-	TRBD2	TRBV10-3	TRBJ2-4	TGTGCCATCAGTGAGGCGGGGGGCAGAAACATTCAGTGCTTC	CAISEAGGRNIQCF
-	-	TRBV6-4	TRBJ2-3	TGTGCCAGCAATGCAGTTGCAGGCACAGATACGCAGTATTTT	CASNAVAGTDTQYF